This T cell receptor beta chain was retrieved from a study of low-dose radiotherapy and immunotherapy resistance in tumors. The wider study: Intravenous ipilimumab 1 mg/kg every six weeks was given with nivolumab 240 mg every two weeks.

Trimming stripped 0 bases from V and 5 bases from J, with 13 bases between. The CDR3 is made up of 14 amino acids. CDR1 and CDR2 (germline): DFQATT, SNEGSKA (reference sequence). First-strand cDNA relied on TRAV- and TRBV-specific primers spanning alpha and beta chains. It was with a constant-region primer and a V-primer adapter that TCRs were amplified over 20 PCR cycles. Via MiXCR, TCRdb re-called the reads, giving one row per CDR3 protein. The repertoire holds over 65,000 distinct CDR3 sequences, with 18% as singletons. This clonotype appeared many times. The time point: before trial treatment. The sequenced sample was PBMCs, obtained before treatment. V is TRBV20-1 and J is TRBJ2-5; D is undetermined. The source of this sequence is a male donor with prostate cancer. CDR3 nucleotides: TGCAGTGCTAGAGAAGAGTACGTCGGGGAGACCCAGTACTTC. Translation: CSAREEYVGETQYF.